The T cell receptor (beta chain) under discussion was sequenced for a study of PD-L1 blockade in urothelial cancer. In the study overall: Intravenous atezolizumab, 1,200 mg every 3 weeks, was begun by patients at some point between 2012 and 2014. The median T cell count in blood samples was 140,000 to 150,000.

Germline V lookup: CDR1 SGHTA, CDR2 FQGTGA. Trimming left V 2 bases short and J 6 bases short, with 12 bases between. This CDR3 has 14 amino acids. The sample's time point: pretreatment peripheral blood. TCRdb keeps only in-frame clones here, not all; method: immunoSEQ multiplex PCR. The top ten clones hold roughly 1.6% of a sample with around 100,000 clones, around 90% of them seen once. In this sample, this clone turned up once. The chain employs TRBV7-3 and TRBJ2-3, with D perhaps matching TRBD2 (5 bases). The source of this sequence is a man between 60 and 70 years old with urothelial cancer. Sequenced here: PBMCs, sampled around atezolizumab (anti-PD-L1) treatment. The CDR3 DNA follows: TGTGCCAGCAGCTTATCTACGGAGGCGGATACGCAGTATTTT. Translation: CASSLSTEADTQYF.